Listed here are 28 T cell receptor beta chains from one sample, sequenced in a study of blood T cell repertoires in COVID-19. Clones were read by immunoSEQ multiplex PCR, and TCRdb kept only the in-frame ones, dropping some. The sample records about 200,000 clones, around 85% being singletons. Source material: peripheral blood. The receptor source for this set is a man between 60 and 75 years old with COVID-19, enrolled during active disease.

J is TRBJ1-3 and V is TRBV5-1, with D unresolved. CDR3 length: 16 residues. Trimming pared 3 bases from V and 2 bases from J, leaving 15 bases between. CDR1 and CDR2 from the germline V gene are SGHRS and YFSETQ. Here the CDR3 DNA reads TGCGCCAGCAGCTGGAGCCGCGAGGGAACTGGAAACACCATATATTTT. Protein: CASSWSREGTGNTIYF.

The J gene is TRBJ2-1, the V gene TRBV7-6; the match to TRBD2 covers 7 bases. V dropped 3 bases and J dropped 7; count of bases not matched to a gene: 6. The germline gives CDR1 SGHVS, CDR2 FNYEAQ. The CDR3 sequence is 14 residues long. The CDR3: CASSLDVGGNEQFF. Written as DNA, the CDR3 is TGTGCCAGCAGCTTGGACGTCGGGGGGAATGAGCAGTTCTTC.

This chain joins TRBV5-4 and TRBJ1-2; tentative D call: TRBD1 (5 bases). The CDR3 runs 14 residues. In germline, CDR1 is SGHNT, CDR2 YYREEE (reference sequence). The V and J ends lost 4 bases and 8 bases respectively, with 18 bases between them. CDR3 region: CASSPSMGGGGYTF. The CDR3 coding sequence is TGTGCCAGCAGCCCCAGTATGGGGGGAGGCGGCTACACCTTC. Drawing the rest from reference TRBV5-4 and TRBJ1-2, the complete variable domain is ETGVTQSPTHLIKTRGQQVTLRCSSQSGHNTVSWYQQALGQGPQFIFQYYREEENGRGNFPPRFSGLQFPNYSSELNVNALELDDSALYLCASSPSMGGGGYTFGSGTRLTVV.

The rearrangement uses TRBV6-5 and TRBJ2-3; 11 bases align to TRBD1. V shed 6 bases, J shed 6 bases, and the junction held 8 bases outside the gene matches. Per the germline V gene, CDR1 is MNHEY and CDR2 is SVGAGI. The CDR3 runs to 15 residues. CDR3 in DNA: TGTGCCAGCAGCCAAGGACAGGGGGCGCGGGATACGCAGTATTTT. Amino acid sequence: CASSQGQGARDTQYF.

The V and J genes are TRBV25-1 and TRBJ1-1; possible D gene TRBD1, 5 bases. V gave up 6 bases and J gave up 2 bases, with 13 bases separating them. From germline, CDR1 is MGHDK and CDR2 SYGVNS. This CDR3 region has 14 residues. In DNA, the CDR3 is TGTGCCAGCAGCCTCTCGGGGGTAAACACTGAAGCTTTCTTT. It is translated as CASSLSGVNTEAFF. The full variable domain, its missing parts supplied by reference TRBV25-1 and TRBJ1-1, is EADIYQTPRYLVIGTGKKITLECSQTMGHDKMYWYQQDPGMELHLIHYSYGVNSTEKGDLSSESTVSRIRTEHFPLTLESARPSHTSQYLCASSLSGVNTEAFFGQGTRLTVV.

The gene calls are TRBV5-1 and TRBJ2-7; a weak D match, TRBD2 (7 bases). Trimming removed 4 bases from V and 1 base from J, with 18 bases in between. The CDR3 length is 16 residues. CDR1 is SGHRS and CDR2 is YFSETQ in the germline V gene. CDR3 coding DNA: TGCGCCAGCAGCCTGGGGGGGCAGGGGTTTTCCTACGAGCAGTACTTC. This translates into CASSLGGQGFSYEQYF.

The chain employs TRBV7-2 and TRBJ2-3; 7 bases line up with TRBD2. CDR1 is SGHTA and CDR2 is FQGNSA in the germline V gene. V was clipped by 1 base and J by 7 bases; unmatched bases: 8. CDR3 length equals 15 residues. The CDR3 loop reads CASSLVAAGAYTQYF. The CDR3 DNA sequence: TGTGCCAGCAGCTTAGTAGCGGCGGGAGCATATACGCAGTATTTT. Drawing the rest from reference TRBV7-2 and TRBJ2-3, the complete variable domain is GAGVSQSPSNKVTEKGKDVELRCDPISGHTALYWYRQSLGQGLEFLIYFQGNSAPDKSGLPSDRFSAERTGGSVSTLTIQRTQQEDSAVYLCASSLVAAGAYTQYFGPGTRLTVL.

The V gene is TRBV7-8, the J gene TRBJ1-1; D is undetermined. Trimming removed 1 base from V and 11 bases from J, with 11 bases in between. The CDR3 has 12 residues. The V gene's germline CDR1 is SGHVS and CDR2 FQNEAQ. This CDR3 is CASSLDRGWAFF. The CDR3 nucleotides are TGTGCCAGCAGCTTAGACCGGGGATGGGCTTTCTTT.

The chain joins TRBV27 to TRBJ1-6; unclear D gene. Trimming cost V 6 bases and J 8 bases, with 8 bases left between them. This CDR3 comprises 12 residues. Germline CDR1 is MNHEY and CDR2 is SMNVEV (reference sequence). The CDR3 sequence: CASSYPDSPLHF. CDR3 nucleotide sequence: TGTGCCAGCAGCTACCCTGATTCACCCCTCCACTTT.

The chain combines TRBV20-1 with TRBJ1-3, with D perhaps TRBD1 (6 bases). Trimming left V 3 bases short and J 0 bases short, with 9 bases between. Germline V gene lookup returns CDR1 DFQATT and CDR2 SNEGSKA (reference sequence). CDR3 length: 14 amino acids. The CDR3, as DNA: TGCAGTGCTAGTCAGGGGAACTCTGGAAACACCATATATTTT. It codes for CSASQGNSGNTIYF.

This chain joins TRBV28 and TRBJ2-7, with 7 bases matching TRBD2. This CDR3 contains 14 residues. Looked up from germline, CDR1 is MDHEN and CDR2 is SYDVKM. The V gene end was trimmed by 4 bases and the J gene end by 4 bases; junction bases not matched to a gene: 7. CDR3 coding DNA: TGTGCCAGCAGTTCCGGGACTAAGCCGTACGAGCAGTACTTC. Translating gives CASSSGTKPYEQYF.

The chain joins TRBV10-3 to TRBJ2-1; 9 bases fit TRBD1. V was pared by 5 bases and J by 9 bases, with 5 bases of the junction left unmatched. The germline gives CDR1 ENHRY, CDR2 SYGVKD. The CDR3 has 13 residues. This CDR3 is CAISRQGEGEQFF. The CDR3 DNA reads as TGTGCCATCAGTCGACAGGGGGAAGGTGAGCAGTTCTTC.

The chain joins TRBV7-2 to TRBJ1-3; no clear D gene. The CDR3 contains 12 residues. Trimming removed 6 bases from V and 2 bases from J, with 5 bases in between. Germline loops: CDR1 SGHTA, CDR2 FQGNSA. CDR3 bases: TGTGCCAGCAGGGCCGCTGGAAACACCATATATTTT. This sequence encodes CASRAAGNTIYF.

The chain is built from TRBV15 and TRBJ1-5; unclear D gene. The V end lost 1 base, the J end lost 6 bases, and 4 bases lay between the germline ends. CDR1 and CDR2 from the germline V gene are LNHNV and YYDKDF (reference sequence). The CDR3 consists of 12 residues. The CDR3 nucleotides read TGTGCCACCAGCAGAGGAGGTCAGCCCCAGCATTTT. It codes for CATSRGGQPQHF.

The DNA for the CDR3 is TGTGCCAGCGGACAGCCGACTGGAAACACCATATATTTT. Its translation: CASGQPTGNTIYF. V usage is TRBV6-5 and J usage is TRBJ1-3; a weak D match, TRBD1 (6 bases). Germline V lookup: CDR1 MNHEY, CDR2 SVGAGI. The CDR3 totals 13 residues. The V end was cut by 8 bases, the J end by 2 bases, with 10 bases between.

The genes are TRBV7-2 and TRBJ1-6, with 11 bases fitting TRBD1. The CDR3 sequence is 15 residues long. CDR1 is SGHTA, CDR2 FQGNSA, per germline. The ends lost 4 bases at V and 13 bases at J; junction bases unmatched: 9. DNA for the CDR3: TGTGCCAGCAGCTCCTCCGGGACAGGGGGAATTCCCCTCCACTTT. Its translation: CASSSSGTGGIPLHF.

This chain links TRBV15 with TRBJ1-2; the D is unclear. Germline CDR1 and CDR2: LNHNV and YYDKDF (reference sequence). The CDR3 length is 15 residues. V lost 3 bases, J lost 8 bases, and 19 bases lay in between. The CDR3 reads CATSRAPGVRRGYTF. CDR3 coding DNA: TGTGCCACCAGCAGGGCACCGGGAGTGCGAAGGGGCTACACCTTC.

The chain carries TRBV19 and TRBJ1-5; D unresolved. Per germline, CDR1 LNHDA and CDR2 SQIVND (reference sequence). The CDR3 contains 13 residues. V lost 7 bases and J lost 6, with 13 bases in between. The CDR3 DNA reads TGTGCCAGTACTGTGGGCTCCACTCAGCCCCAGCATTTT. Translated: CASTVGSTQPQHF. Filled out from reference TRBV19 and TRBJ1-5, the complete variable domain reads DGGITQSPKYLFRKEGQNVTLSCEQNLNHDAMYWYRQDPGQGLRLIYYSQIVNDFQKGDIAEGYSVSREKKESFPLTVTSAQKNPTAFYLCASTVGSTQPQHFGDGTRLSIL.

The chain recombines TRBV30 with TRBJ1-5, with 7 bases aligning to TRBD1. CDR3 length equals 15 residues. The ends lost 3 bases at V and 3 bases at J; junction bases unmatched: 8. CDR1 GTSNPN and CDR2 SVGIG come from the germline V gene (reference sequence). CDR3 amino acids: CAWSDMGQFNQPQHF. CDR3 in DNA: TGTGCCTGGAGCGACATGGGACAGTTCAATCAGCCCCAGCATTTT.

V usage is TRBV7-8 and J usage is TRBJ2-3; 9 nucleotides align to TRBD1. Trimming removed 5 bases from V and 3 bases from J; junction bases left unmatched: 9. The length of the CDR3 is 16 residues. CDR1 is SGHVS and CDR2 is FQNEAQ in the germline V gene. The CDR3 spells CASSVTGTGRTDTQYF. The CDR3 DNA reads TGTGCCAGCAGCGTCACCGGGACAGGGAGGACAGATACGCAGTATTTT.

The chain recombines TRBV4-1 with TRBJ2-7; 8 positions match TRBD2. CDR3 size: 18 residues. The V and J ends lost 0 bases and 5 bases, in that order; junction bases with no gene match: 15. Germline V CDR1 and CDR2: MGHRA, YSYEKL. In DNA form, the CDR3 reads TGCGCCAGCAGCCAAGAGGGCGGTTCGTTAGCGGGGAAGAACGAGCAGTACTTC. Translating gives CASSQEGGSLAGKNEQYF.

This chain connects TRBV2 to TRBJ1-5; TRBD1 agrees at 8 bases. The CDR3 consists of 16 residues. With V trimmed by 5 bases and J by 6 bases, 12 bases remained unmatched. The germline gives CDR1 SNHLY, CDR2 FYNNEI. In DNA, the CDR3 is TGTGCCAGCAGTTCCAACAGGGGGGGTTTCGCTCAGCCCCAGCATTTT. Translating it yields CASSSNRGGFAQPQHF.

The rearrangement joins TRBV7-9 to TRBJ2-7; 9 positions match TRBD1. The J segment lost 1 base and the V segment lost 6 bases, leaving 4 bases of the junction unmatched. There are 14 residues in the CDR3. Per the germline V gene, CDR1 is SEHNR and CDR2 is FQNEAQ (reference sequence). The CDR3 reads CASSRTGVSYEQYF. The CDR3, as DNA: TGTGCCAGCAGTCGGACAGGGGTGTCCTACGAGCAGTACTTC.

The chain joins TRBV30 to TRBJ1-2; D gene unclear. Germline assignment: CDR1 GTSNPN and CDR2 SVGIG (reference sequence). V dropped 3 bases and J dropped 7 bases, with 12 bases sitting between them. The CDR3 runs to 12 residues. The CDR3 protein is CAWSMRAGGYTF. CDR3 coding DNA: TGTGCCTGGAGCATGAGGGCAGGTGGCTACACCTTC.

The rearrangement joins TRBV15 to TRBJ2-6; 8 bases fit TRBD1. Germline V lookup: CDR1 LNHNV, CDR2 YYDKDF (reference sequence). The CDR3 is 17 amino acids. V was clipped by 3 bases and J by 1 base; unmatched bases: 5. CDR3 sequence (DNA): TGTGCCACCAGCAGCCAAAGACAGGGGTCTGGGGCCAACGTCCTGACTTTC. Its translation: CATSSQRQGSGANVLTF.

J is TRBJ1-3 and V is TRBV6-6; D unclear. The CDR3 runs to 17 residues. Per the germline V gene, CDR1 is MNHNY and CDR2 is SVGAGI (reference sequence). V lost 5 bases and J lost 0, with 17 bases in between. The CDR3 DNA follows: TGTGCCAGCAGTCAGCCTCCCTTAGGGAGCTCTGGAAACACCATATATTTT. Translated, it gives CASSQPPLGSSGNTIYF.

V is TRBV27 and J is TRBJ1-2; possibly TRBD1 for D (5 bases). Germline lookup yields CDR1 MNHEY and CDR2 SMNVEV (reference sequence). The ends were cut back, 3 bases at V and 0 bases at J, with 17 bases in the middle. The CDR3 spans 17 residues. CDR3 region: CASSFTARQFSNYGYTF. In nucleotides, the CDR3 is TGTGCCAGCAGTTTCACGGCTAGACAGTTTTCTAACTATGGCTACACCTTC.

The chain carries TRBV5-4 and TRBJ1-2; 7 bases align to TRBD1. The V and J ends lost 0 bases and 7 bases, in that order; junction bases with no gene match: 15. Germline values: CDR1 SGHNT, CDR2 YYREEE (reference sequence). The CDR3 sequence is 17 residues long. CDR3 amino acids: CASSLDGVVGGLGGYTF. Here the CDR3 DNA reads TGTGCCAGCAGCTTGGATGGGGTTGTAGGGGGCCTTGGTGGCTACACCTTC.